This T cell receptor beta chain was sequenced in a study of CD8+CD57+ T cells in acquired aplastic anemia (dated by TCRdb to about 2018). Broadly, across the study: A CD8+CD57+ expansion meant a frequency higher than the mean frequency seen in healthy subjects.

Many counts were recorded for this clonotype. What antigen it recognizes has not been identified. The sample holds no much larger clone one base away, and base qualities are not on file. The junction carries 4 bases between V and J, which are trimmed by 1 base and 3 bases respectively. The germline V gene (reference sequence) yields DFQATT for CDR1 and SNEGSKA for CDR2. The CDR3, cysteine through phenylalanine, is 11 amino acids long. The DNA shown is the 33-base CDR3, in frame from base 1. Expansion of CD8+CD57+ cells had been shown by flow cytometry in the patients chosen for sequencing. CD8+CD57+ effector memory cells were additionally sequenced from about 15% of the 12 patients in whom enough cells were available. Every patient had a diagnosis of severe acquired aplastic anemia based on International Study of Aplastic Anemia and Agranulocytosis and Camitta criteria. No patient had received any therapy when blood was sampled. Bead enrichment of CD8+CD57+ cells gave a mean DNA yield of roughly 1.7 ug. TCR repertoires of sorted CD4+ and CD8+ blood T cells from severe aplastic anemia patients and healthy subjects were deep-sequenced in the study. Patients were enrolled under clinicaltrials.gov protocols 00001620, 01623167, 00001397, 00071045, 00081523 and 00961064 in the USA. Ficoll-Paque density gradient centrifugation was used to isolate peripheral blood mononuclear cells.

TCR beta VDJ combination and CDR3 sequence profiling used genomic DNA as the template. TCR repertoire sequencing was run on an Illumina HiSeq 2000. Per the source publication's procedure: TRBV/TRBJ rearrangement plots, CDR3 size and DJ length profiles, and Simpson's diversity index were used to evaluate the repertoires. The immunodominant clone was defined as the most abundant DNA sequence in deep sequencing data. CDR3 amino acid sequences were checked for sharing across subjects and were also compared against the VDJdb database and published repertoires. TCRdb reprocessed the public reads (quality trimming at Q25 with fastp, clone calling with MiXCR) and kept in-frame beta chains. Records with the same CDR3 protein are collapsed into one entry carrying the most frequent genes and DNA. What appears here as the V and J calls and clone size reflects TCRdb's work, not the paper's. The sample data list around 19,000 distinct CDR3 sequences, and less than 40% of these were observed just once. Together, the top ten hold 87% of the sample.

General study outcomes and caveats: CD8+ Simpson's diversity did not differ significantly between patients and healthy controls (P=0.060). Around 31 CD8+ CDR3 sequences were shared between patients and controls but appeared highly expressed in patients and within their immunodominant clones. In patients, diversity was lower in CD8+CD57+ cells than in the total CD4+ and CD8+ cell pools.

The sequence was collected from a human donor with aplastic anemia. Recombination joined TRBV20-1 with TRBJ2-7; a confident D gene designation cannot be given. What was sequenced was CD8+CD57+ T cells sorted from PBMCs. Reading the label with the study, this specimen's cell subset or site is: bead-enriched CD8+CD57+ effector memory T cells from SAA patients. The CDR3 sequence is CSARADYEQYF. The DNA sequence follows: TGCAGTGCTAGAGCAGACTACGAGCAGTACTTC.